The next 29 T cell receptor beta chains were all read from a single sample in a study of blood T cell repertoires in COVID-19 (dated by TCRdb to 2018 to 2020). The library was made by the immunoSEQ multiplex PCR assay. The immuneACCESS repertoire file appears here via TCRdb, limited to in-frame rearrangements. These files lack a portion of the clones; in checked studies, under half of the deficit traces to unresolved V genes, and the cause of the others is not known. This sample has about 200,000 clones in its table, and 70% to 90% of those were observed once. The top ten hold about 5% of the sample. Sequenced material: peripheral blood. These receptors all come from a woman older than 75 with acute or convalescent COVID-19.

The chain joins TRBV4-2 to TRBJ2-5, with TRBD1 identical over 8 bases. V lost 0 bases to trimming and J lost 3 bases; unmatched junction nucleotides: 9. CDR3 length: 17 amino acids. Germline V gene data show CDR1 as LGHNA and CDR2 as YNFKEQ. The CDR3 here is CASSQDWGRGLKETQYF. Here the CDR3 DNA reads TGTGCCAGCAGCCAAGATTGGGGCAGGGGGCTTAAAGAGACCCAGTACTTC.

The chain links TRBV21-1 to TRBJ2-3; the table assigns TRBD2, which was not confirmed against the DNA. TRBV21-1 corresponds to a pseudogene. There are 13 residues in the CDR3. The chain's CDR3 is CASSKGLNDTQYF. The CDR3 DNA reads as TGTGCCAGCAGCAAAGGCCTAAATGATACGCAGTATTTT.

The chain combines TRBV24-1 with TRBJ1-1; D is ambiguous. Between the trimmed V and J ends, which lost 4 bases and 6 bases, there was a span of 14 bases. The germline gives CDR1 KGHDR, CDR2 SFDVKD. The CDR3 is 14 residues long. The CDR3 region is CATSDPLEGPEAFF. CDR3 nucleotide sequence: TGTGCCACCAGTGACCCCCTAGAGGGCCCTGAAGCTTTCTTT.

This rearrangement joins TRBV10-1 to TRBJ2-3; 11 bases fit TRBD2. Germline values: CDR1 WNHNN, CDR2 SYGVQD (reference sequence). With 2 bases clipped from V and 0 bases from J, the junction kept 7 bases outside the gene matches. This CDR3 is 18 amino acids long. Here the CDR3 reads CASSEPLAGGISTDTQYF. DNA for the CDR3: TGCGCCAGCAGTGAGCCCTTAGCGGGGGGGATTAGCACAGATACGCAGTATTTT.

The chain joins TRBV7-2 to TRBJ2-7, with 10 bases aligning to TRBD2. The germline V gene has CDR1 SGHTA and CDR2 FQGNSA. V shed 5 bases, J shed 2 bases, and the junction held 3 bases outside the gene matches. This CDR3 has 14 residues. This chain's CDR3 is CASSPGLAAYEQYF. Written as DNA, the CDR3 is TGTGCCAGCAGCCCAGGACTAGCGGCCTACGAGCAGTACTTC.

This clone was recorded only once. This chain connects TRBV19 to TRBJ1-5; D is undetermined. Germline assignment: CDR1 LNHDA and CDR2 SQIVND (reference sequence). The V end lost 0 bases, the J end lost 2 bases, and 11 bases lay between the germline ends. The CDR3 runs 16 residues. In nucleotides, the CDR3 is TGTGCCAGTAGTATAGAAGTCTCAGGCGGCAATCAGCCCCAGCATTTT. It yields the protein CASSIEVSGGNQPQHF.

V and J are TRBV5-4 and TRBJ2-5; perhaps TRBD1 as D (5 bases). Trimming removed 2 bases from V and 0 bases from J, with 14 bases in between. The CDR3 covers 16 residues. Looked up from germline, CDR1 is SGHNT and CDR2 is YYREEE (reference sequence). Here the CDR3 reads CASSLSGSEYQETQYF. The CDR3 nucleotides read TGTGCCAGCAGCTTATCAGGGTCGGAGTACCAAGAGACCCAGTACTTC. Together with reference TRBV5-4 and TRBJ2-5, the CDR3 gives the full variable domain: ETGVTQSPTHLIKTRGQQVTLRCSSQSGHNTVSWYQQALGQGPQFIFQYYREEENGRGNFPPRFSGLQFPNYSSELNVNALELDDSALYLCASSLSGSEYQETQYFGPGTRLLVL.

This clone has only one observation. The chain carries TRBV11-2 and TRBJ1-2; 10 positions agree with TRBD1. The CDR3 extends over 16 amino acids. V trimming: 1 base; J trimming: 5 bases; junction bases outside the gene matches: 7. Germline CDR1 reads SGHAT; CDR2 reads FQNNGV. Here the CDR3 reads CASSLVPTGGTYGYTF. CDR3 in DNA: TGTGCCAGCAGCTTAGTTCCGACAGGGGGCACTTATGGCTACACCTTC.

The V and J genes are TRBV5-1 and TRBJ2-7; D remains unclear. The germline V gene encodes CDR1 SGHRS and CDR2 YFSETQ. This CDR3 is built from 15 residues. Trimming shortened V by 0 bases and J by 0 bases, and 10 bases separated the two germline ends. The CDR3 nucleotides are TGCGCCAGCAGCTTGGGACGAGGAGTCTCCTACGAGCAGTACTTC. Its translation is CASSLGRGVSYEQYF.

The chain uses TRBV2 and TRBJ2-7; D is uncertain. Germline CDR1 SNHLY, CDR2 FYNNEI. V was cut by 6 bases and J by 2 bases, with 11 bases left in between. The CDR3 consists of 13 residues. The CDR3 region is CASRPSPAYEQYF. The CDR3 nucleotides are TGTGCCAGCAGACCTTCCCCGGCCTACGAGCAGTACTTC. The entire variable domain, with the rest obtained from reference TRBV2 and TRBJ2-7, is as follows: EPEVTQTPSHQVTQMGQEVILRCVPISNHLYFYWYRQILGQKVEFLVSFYNNEISEKSEIFDDQFSVERPDGSNFTLKIRSTKLEDSAMYFCASRPSPAYEQYFGPGTRLTVT.

The chain couples TRBV7-2 to TRBJ2-2; 9 positions match TRBD1. Per germline, CDR1 SGHTA and CDR2 FQGNSA. J lost 6 bases, V lost 5 bases, and 1 base had no gene match. The CDR3 loop spans 13 amino acids. The CDR3 bases are TGTGCCAGCAGCGACAGGGGGGCCGGGGAGCTGTTTTTT. This encodes CASSDRGAGELFF.

This rearrangement joins TRBV29-1 to TRBJ2-3, with D maybe TRBD1 (6 bases). The length of the CDR3 is 13 residues. Germline CDR1 SQVTM, CDR2 ANQGSEA. V was pared by 3 bases and J by 1 base, with 8 bases between. The CDR3 sequence: CSVDNRGTDTQYF. The CDR3 nucleotides are TGCAGCGTTGACAACAGGGGCACAGATACGCAGTATTTT.

This clone was seen just once. The chain uses TRBV7-2 and TRBJ1-6; D gene unclear. This CDR3 is built from 12 residues. Trimming pared 3 bases from V and 7 bases from J, leaving 4 bases between. Germline V gives CDR1 SGHTA, CDR2 FQGNSA. DNA for the CDR3: TGTGCCAGCAGCTTCCCGAATTCACCCCTCCACTTT. It encodes CASSFPNSPLHF.

The chain carries TRBV15 and TRBJ1-4; tentatively, D is TRBD1 (6 bases). CDR3 size: 18 residues. Trimming pared 0 bases from V and 0 bases from J, leaving 14 bases between. Germline CDR1 and CDR2: LNHNV and YYDKDF (reference sequence). CDR3 nucleotide sequence: TGTGCCACCAGCAGAGATTTGGTACAGGGTGCAACTAATGAAAAACTGTTTTTT. It codes for CATSRDLVQGATNEKLFF.

For this clone: The same CDR3 also results from other DNA sequences found in this sample. This chain links TRBV20-1 with TRBJ1-1; D perhaps matches TRBD1 (5 bases). This CDR3 comprises 11 residues. With 3 bases removed from V and 7 bases from J, the gap between germline ends came to 9 bases. Germline V gene sequence: CDR1 DFQATT, CDR2 SNEGSKA (reference sequence). The CDR3 nucleotides are TGCAGTGCTAGGCGGGGGATTGAAGCTTTCTTT. This translates into CSARRGIEAFF.

The rearrangement joins TRBV6-2 or TRBV6-3 to TRBJ2-5; D is ambiguous. Trimming shortened V by 5 bases and J by 0 bases, and 13 bases separated the two germline ends. The CDR3 loop spans 15 amino acids. Germline values: CDR1 MNHEY, CDR2 SVGEGT. CDR3 bases: TGTGCCAGCAGTCCCCAGGTGTGGGACCAAGAGACCCAGTACTTC. Its protein is CASSPQVWDQETQYF.

V and J are TRBV3-1 (or the pseudogene TRBV3-2) and TRBJ2-5; 8 bases align to TRBD1. Germline assignment: CDR1 LGHDT and CDR2 YNNKEL (reference sequence). Trimming cost V 1 base and J 2 bases; bases outside gene matches: 9. The CDR3 has 17 residues. CDR3 bases: TGTGCCAGCAGCCAAGCAACAGGGGGATTACGGCAAGAGACCCAGTACTTC. Translated: CASSQATGGLRQETQYF.

V is TRBV27 and J is TRBJ1-6; weak D call: TRBD1 (5 bases). Germline CDR1 is MNHEY and CDR2 is SMNVEV (reference sequence). This CDR3 has 15 residues. Trimming pared 6 bases from V and 7 bases from J, leaving 16 bases between. The CDR3 DNA reads as TGTGCCAGCAGACTGGAGGGACGGGAAAATTCACCCCTCCACTTT. Translation: CASRLEGRENSPLHF.

The rearrangement joins TRBV6-6 to TRBJ1-2, with unresolved D. The V end lost 4 bases, the J end lost 5 bases, and 14 bases lay between the germline ends. The CDR3 contains 14 residues. CDR1 is MNHNY, CDR2 SVGAGI, per germline (reference sequence). The CDR3 loop reads CASSSATDNYGYTF. CDR3 nucleotide sequence: TGTGCCAGCAGTTCCGCCACCGACAATTATGGCTACACCTTC.

This chain links TRBV5-5 with TRBJ2-2, with 9 bases identical to TRBD1. The CDR3 consists of 15 residues. CDR1 is SGHKS and CDR2 is YYEKEE in the germline V gene (reference sequence). With V trimmed by 5 bases and J by 7 bases, 9 bases remained unmatched. This CDR3 is CASRPGTGSNGELFF. Here the CDR3 DNA reads TGTGCCAGCAGACCCGGGACAGGGTCCAACGGGGAGCTGTTTTTT.

The chain recombines TRBV7-8 with TRBJ1-4, with D unclear. The germline V gene encodes CDR1 SGHVS and CDR2 FQNEAQ. The ends were cut back, 3 bases at V and 10 bases at J, with 18 bases in the middle. The CDR3 contains 15 residues. CDR3 amino acids: CASSFIPAGVGKLFF. DNA of the CDR3: TGTGCCAGCAGCTTTATCCCAGCGGGCGTGGGAAAACTGTTTTTT.

Concerning this clone itself: Compared with germline, one end of the junction differs, possibly owing to a read error. The CDR3 bases are TGTGCTAGCAGCTTGGCCAGGGGTGCAGATACGCAGTATTTT. Protein product: CASSLARGADTQYF. V usage is TRBV7-7 and J usage is TRBJ2-3; tentative D call: TRBD1 (6 bases). The CDR3 length is 14 residues. Germline V gene lookup returns CDR1 SSHAT and CDR2 FNYEAQ (reference sequence).

The chain combines TRBV12-5 with TRBJ1-3; D remains unclear. Germline-derived CDR1 and CDR2 are LGHNT and FRNRAP. V dropped 1 base and J dropped 6 bases, with 10 bases sitting between them. The CDR3 totals 14 residues. The CDR3 here is CASGLGGLANTIYF. The CDR3 region has the DNA TGTGCTAGTGGTTTGGGAGGTCTTGCAAACACCATATATTTT.

The V gene is TRBV28, the J gene TRBJ1-2; D gene ambiguous. CDR3 length: 13 residues. V was pared by 2 bases and J by 1 base, with 5 bases between. Germline CDR1 and CDR2: MDHEN and SYDVKM. This CDR3 reads CASSLAGNYGYTF. CDR3 bases: TGTGCCAGCAGTTTAGCGGGTAACTATGGCTACACCTTC.

This clone has just one count. The chain has TRBV7-2 and TRBJ2-3; 14 bases fit TRBD2. Germline V lookup: CDR1 SGHTA, CDR2 FQGNSA. The V segment lost 5 bases and the J segment 0 bases; nucleotides outside the gene matches: 4. CDR3 size: 17 residues. CDR3 nucleotides: TGTGCCAGCAGCCTCCGGACTAGCGGGAGGAGCACAGATACGCAGTATTTT. This translates into CASSLRTSGRSTDTQYF.

V usage is TRBV5-5 and J usage is TRBJ2-7; D is undetermined. CDR3 length equals 14 residues. The V and J ends lost 6 bases and 6 bases respectively, with 19 bases between them. CDR1 is SGHKS, CDR2 YYEKEE, per germline (reference sequence). CDR3 coding DNA: TGTGCCAGCACCGAGCTAGTTATTCATTCCGAGCAGTACTTC. This translates into CASTELVIHSEQYF.

The chain combines TRBV14 with TRBJ1-2; D not certain. The germline CDR1 and CDR2 sequences are SGHDN and FVKESK. Trimming stripped 1 base from V and 0 bases from J, with 3 bases between. The CDR3 contains 13 residues. The chain's CDR3 is CASSQVTNYGYTF. Here the CDR3 DNA reads TGTGCCAGCAGCCAAGTTACTAACTATGGCTACACCTTC.

The chain combines TRBV30 with TRBJ1-6; a possible D gene is TRBD1 (6 bases). Germline V gives CDR1 GTSNPN, CDR2 SVGIG (reference sequence). The CDR3 sequence is 12 residues long. Trimming pared 5 bases from V and 7 bases from J, leaving 9 bases between. For the CDR3, the DNA is TGTGCCTGGGACAGGCTAAATTCACCCCTCCACTTT. Protein: CAWDRLNSPLHF.

CDR3 region: CASSLGYGRANTGELFF. The CDR3 region has the DNA TGTGCCAGCAGCTTAGGGTACGGGAGGGCCAACACCGGGGAGCTGTTTTTT. The rearrangement uses TRBV5-6 and TRBJ2-2; 8 bases line up with TRBD2. Germline V CDR1 and CDR2: SGHDT, YYEEEE. Trimming cost V 2 bases and J 2 bases; bases outside gene matches: 8. CDR3 length equals 17 residues.